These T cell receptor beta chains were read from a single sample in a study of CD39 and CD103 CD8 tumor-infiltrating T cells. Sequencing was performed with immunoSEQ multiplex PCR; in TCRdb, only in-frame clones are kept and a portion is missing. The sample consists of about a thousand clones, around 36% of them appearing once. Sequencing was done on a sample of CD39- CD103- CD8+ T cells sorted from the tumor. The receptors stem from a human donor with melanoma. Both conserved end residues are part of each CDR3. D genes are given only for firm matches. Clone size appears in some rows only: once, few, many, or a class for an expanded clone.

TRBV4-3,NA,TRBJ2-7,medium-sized,CASSPWQGSSYEQYF,TGCGCCAGCAGCCCATGGCAGGGCAGTTCCTACGAGCAGTACTTC
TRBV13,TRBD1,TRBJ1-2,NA,CASSFQGGNYGYTF,TGTGCCAGCAGTTTTCAGGGGGGCAACTATGGCTACACCTTC
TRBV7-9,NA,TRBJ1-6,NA,CASSFSIRGSPLHF,TGTGCCAGCAGCTTCTCCATAAGGGGTTCACCCCTCCACTTT
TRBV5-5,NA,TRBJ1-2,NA,CASSLGGSTNYGYTF,TGTGCCAGCAGCCTGGGGGGGTCCACTAACTATGGCTACACCTTC
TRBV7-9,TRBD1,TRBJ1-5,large,CASSSGTVSNQPQHF,TGTGCCAGCAGCTCGGGGACAGTTAGCAATCAGCCCCAGCATTTT
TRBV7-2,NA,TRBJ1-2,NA,CASSQGGRGANYGYTF,TGTGCCAGCAGCCAAGGGGGACGGGGAGCTAACTATGGCTACACCTTC
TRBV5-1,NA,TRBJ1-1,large,CASSFDPTMNTEAFF,TGCGCCAGCAGCTTCGACCCGACTATGAACACTGAAGCTTTCTTT
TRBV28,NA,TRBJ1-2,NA,CASSFPSGRGYTF,TGTGCCAGCAGTTTTCCCTCGGGGCGAGGCTACACCTTC
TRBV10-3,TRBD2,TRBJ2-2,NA,CASSRTSGDTGELFF,TGTGCCAGCAGCCGGACTAGCGGGGACACCGGGGAGCTGTTTTTT
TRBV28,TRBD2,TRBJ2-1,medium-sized,CASSFRTSATKPGWNEQFF,TGTGCCAGCAGTTTCCGGACTAGCGCCACGAAACCGGGTTGGAATGAGCAGTTCTTC
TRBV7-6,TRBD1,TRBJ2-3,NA,CASSLADRGQGSVLADTQYF,TGTGCCAGCAGCTTAGCGGACAGGGGACAAGGTTCGGTCTTAGCAGATACGCAGTATTTT
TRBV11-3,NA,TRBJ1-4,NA,CASSPPTGLNEKLFF,TGTGCCAGCAGCCCACCGACAGGCCTAAATGAAAAACTGTTTTTT
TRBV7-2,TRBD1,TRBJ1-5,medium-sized,CASSLGGQGGYQPQHF,TGTGCCAGCAGCTTAGGGGGCCAGGGGGGTTATCAGCCCCAGCATTTT
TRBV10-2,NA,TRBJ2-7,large,CASSEPGGDEEQYF,TGCGCCAGCAGTGAGCCAGGGGGGGACGAGGAGCAGTACTTC
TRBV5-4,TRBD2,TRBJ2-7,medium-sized,CASSLTGVRTSGLSSYEQYF,TGTGCCAGCAGCTTGACCGGGGTCCGGACTAGCGGATTGAGCTCCTACGAGCAGTACTTC
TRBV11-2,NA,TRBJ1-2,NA,CASSLEDDYGYTF,TGTGCCAGCAGCTTAGAGGATGACTATGGCTACACCTTC
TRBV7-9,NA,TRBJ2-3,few,CASSPTWVSTDTQYF,TGTGCCAGCAGCCCCACCTGGGTTAGCACAGATACGCAGTATTTT
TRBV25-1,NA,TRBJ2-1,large,CASSELELSYNEQFF,TGTGCCAGCAGTGAACTTGAGCTCTCCTACAATGAGCAGTTCTTC
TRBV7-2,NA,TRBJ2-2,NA,CASSLGTTLAGELFF,TGTGCCAGCAGCTTAGGGACTACCCTCGCCGGGGAGCTGTTTTTT
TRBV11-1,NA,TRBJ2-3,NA,CASSLVSTDTQYF,TGTGCCAGCAGCTTAGTCAGCACAGATACGCAGTATTTT
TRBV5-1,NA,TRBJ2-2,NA,CASSLGGAGELFF,TGTGCCAGCAGCTTGGGGGGAGCCGGGGAGCTGTTTTTT
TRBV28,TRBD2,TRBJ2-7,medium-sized,CASTRGGNYEQYF,TGTGCCAGCACCCGGGGGGGGAACTACGAGCAGTACTTC
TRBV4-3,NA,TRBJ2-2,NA,CASQLGTNTGELFF,TGCGCCAGCCAGCTGGGAACGAACACCGGGGAGCTGTTTTTT
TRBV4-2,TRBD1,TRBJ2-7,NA,CASSPPPTGQDVSEQYF,TGTGCCAGCAGCCCTCCGCCAACCGGACAGGATGTAAGCGAGCAGTACTTC
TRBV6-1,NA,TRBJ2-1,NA,CASSEGNEQFF,TGTGCCAGCAGTGAAGGGAATGAGCAGTTCTTC